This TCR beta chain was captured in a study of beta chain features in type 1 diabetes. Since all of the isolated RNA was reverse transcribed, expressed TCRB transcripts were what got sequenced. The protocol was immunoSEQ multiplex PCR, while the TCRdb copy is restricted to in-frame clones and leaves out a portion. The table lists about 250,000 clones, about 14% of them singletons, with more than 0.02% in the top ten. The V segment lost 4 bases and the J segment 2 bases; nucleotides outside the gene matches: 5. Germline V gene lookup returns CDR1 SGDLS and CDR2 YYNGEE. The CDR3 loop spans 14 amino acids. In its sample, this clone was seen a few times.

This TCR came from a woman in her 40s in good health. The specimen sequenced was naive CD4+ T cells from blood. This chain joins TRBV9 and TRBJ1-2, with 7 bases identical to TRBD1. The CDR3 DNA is TGTGCCAGCAGCTCGAGACAGGGCAACTATGGCTACACCTTC. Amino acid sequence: CASSSRQGNYGYTF.